This TCR beta chain was sequenced for a study of T cell responses to AZD1222 COVID-19 vaccine. Second-dose intervals near 4 or 12 weeks were combined. Assay: immunoSEQ multiplex PCR; the TCRdb copy retains only in-frame clones and omits some. The data contain about 89,000 clones, 75% to 95% of them seen just once; the ten biggest clones take up around 10%. The material was peripheral blood, obtained 28 days after the second AZD1222 dose. This receptor was obtained from an adult who received the AZD1222 COVID-19 vaccine.

The CDR3 region is CASSVGAGAPQHF. The CDR3 DNA reads as TGTGCCAGCAGCGTAGGAGCCGGAGCGCCCCAGCATTTT. The rearrangement uses TRBV9 and TRBJ1-5, with no clear D. The CDR3 contains 13 residues. In germline, CDR1 is SGDLS, CDR2 YYNGEE. V shed 0 bases and J shed 9 bases, with 10 bases lying between them.